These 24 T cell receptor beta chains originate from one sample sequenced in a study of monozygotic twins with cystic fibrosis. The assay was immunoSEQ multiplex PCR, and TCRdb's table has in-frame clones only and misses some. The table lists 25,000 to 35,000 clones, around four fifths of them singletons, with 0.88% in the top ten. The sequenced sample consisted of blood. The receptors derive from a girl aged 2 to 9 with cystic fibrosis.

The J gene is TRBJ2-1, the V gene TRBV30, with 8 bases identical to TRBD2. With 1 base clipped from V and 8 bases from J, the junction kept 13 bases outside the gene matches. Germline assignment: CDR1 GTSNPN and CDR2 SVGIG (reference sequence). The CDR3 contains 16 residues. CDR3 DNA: TGTGCCTGGAGTGCATACGGGAGGGCAACTGTTCATGAGCAGTTCTTC. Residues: CAWSAYGRATVHEQFF.

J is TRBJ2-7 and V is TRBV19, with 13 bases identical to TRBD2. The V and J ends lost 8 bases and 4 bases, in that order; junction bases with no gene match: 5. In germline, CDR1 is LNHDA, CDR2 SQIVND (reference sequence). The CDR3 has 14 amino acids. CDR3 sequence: CASSGTSGTYEQYF. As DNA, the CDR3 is TGTGCCAGTTCAGGGACTAGCGGGACTTACGAGCAGTACTTC.

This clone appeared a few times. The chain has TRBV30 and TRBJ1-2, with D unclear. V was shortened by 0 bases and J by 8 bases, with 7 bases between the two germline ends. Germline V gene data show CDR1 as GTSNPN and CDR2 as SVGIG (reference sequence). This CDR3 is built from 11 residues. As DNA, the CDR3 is TGTGCCTGGAGTGTATCATGGGGCTACACCTTC. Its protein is CAWSVSWGYTF.

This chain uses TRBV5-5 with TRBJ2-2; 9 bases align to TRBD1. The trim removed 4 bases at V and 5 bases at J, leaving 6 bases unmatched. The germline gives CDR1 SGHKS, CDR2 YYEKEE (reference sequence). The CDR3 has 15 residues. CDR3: CASSRDRGKTGELFF. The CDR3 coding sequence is TGTGCCAGCAGCCGCGACAGGGGGAAAACCGGGGAGCTGTTTTTT. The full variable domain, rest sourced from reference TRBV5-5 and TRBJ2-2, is DAGVTQSPTHLIKTRGQQVTLRCSPISGHKSVSWYQQVLGQGPQFIFQYYEKEERGRGNFPDRFSARQFPNYSSELNVNALLLGDSALYLCASSRDRGKTGELFFGEGSRLTVL.

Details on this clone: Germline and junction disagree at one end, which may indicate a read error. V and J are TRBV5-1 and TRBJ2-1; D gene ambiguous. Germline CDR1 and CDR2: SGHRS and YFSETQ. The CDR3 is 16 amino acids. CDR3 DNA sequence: TGCGCCAGCGGCTTAGGCCCCGGAAGCTCCTACAATGAGCAGTTCTTC. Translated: CASGLGPGSSYNEQFF. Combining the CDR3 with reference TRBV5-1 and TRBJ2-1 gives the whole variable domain KAGVTQTPRYLIKTRGQQVTLSCSPISGHRSVSWYQQTPGQGLQFLFEYFSETQRNKGNFPGRFSGRQFSNSRSEMNVSTLELGDSALYLCASGLGPGSSYNEQFFGPGTRLTVL.

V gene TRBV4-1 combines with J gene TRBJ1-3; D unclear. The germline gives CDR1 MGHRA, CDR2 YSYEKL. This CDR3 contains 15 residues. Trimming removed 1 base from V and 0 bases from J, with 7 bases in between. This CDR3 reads CASSQGHSSGNTIYF. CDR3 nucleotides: TGCGCCAGCAGCCAAGGCCATTCCTCTGGAAACACCATATATTTT.

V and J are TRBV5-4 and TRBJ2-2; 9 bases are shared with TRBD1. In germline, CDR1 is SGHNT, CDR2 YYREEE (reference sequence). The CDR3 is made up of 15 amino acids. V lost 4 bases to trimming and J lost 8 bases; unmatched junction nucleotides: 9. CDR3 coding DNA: TGTGCCAGCAGCACGGGACAGGGACGGTTAGGGGAGCTGTTTTTT. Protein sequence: CASSTGQGRLGELFF.

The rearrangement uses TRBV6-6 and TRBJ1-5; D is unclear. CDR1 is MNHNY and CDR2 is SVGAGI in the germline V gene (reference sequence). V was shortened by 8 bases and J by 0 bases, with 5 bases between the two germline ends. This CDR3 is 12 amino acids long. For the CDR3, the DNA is TGTGCCAGCTCTCTTAGCAATCAGCCCCAGCATTTT. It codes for CASSLSNQPQHF.

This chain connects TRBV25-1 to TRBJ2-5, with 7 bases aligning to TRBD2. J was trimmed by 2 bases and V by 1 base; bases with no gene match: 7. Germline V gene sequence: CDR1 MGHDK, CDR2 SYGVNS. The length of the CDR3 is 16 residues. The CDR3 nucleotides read TGTGCCAGCAGTGAATTGGGGCTAGCGGTTCAAGAGACCCAGTACTTC. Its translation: CASSELGLAVQETQYF.

CDR3 loop: CASSFRPGDEQFF. The CDR3 DNA is TGCGCCAGCAGCTTTCGTCCCGGCGATGAGCAGTTCTTC. The gene calls are TRBV5-1 and TRBJ2-1; D gene ambiguous. Germline CDR1 SGHRS, CDR2 YFSETQ. V was clipped by 2 bases and J by 8 bases, with 11 bases between them. The CDR3 loop spans 13 amino acids.

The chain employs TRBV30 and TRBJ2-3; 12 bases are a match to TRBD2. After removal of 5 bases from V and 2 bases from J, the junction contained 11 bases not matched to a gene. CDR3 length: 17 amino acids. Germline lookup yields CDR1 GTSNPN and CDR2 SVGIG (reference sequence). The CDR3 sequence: CAWALGWTSGNTDTQYF. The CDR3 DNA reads TGTGCCTGGGCCCTCGGATGGACTAGCGGGAACACAGATACGCAGTATTTT.

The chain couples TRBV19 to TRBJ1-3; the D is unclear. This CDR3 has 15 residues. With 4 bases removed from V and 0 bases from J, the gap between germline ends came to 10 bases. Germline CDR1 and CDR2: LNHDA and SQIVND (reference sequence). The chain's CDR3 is CASSRRVTSGNTIYF. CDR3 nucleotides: TGTGCCAGTAGTAGAAGAGTGACCTCTGGAAACACCATATATTTT.

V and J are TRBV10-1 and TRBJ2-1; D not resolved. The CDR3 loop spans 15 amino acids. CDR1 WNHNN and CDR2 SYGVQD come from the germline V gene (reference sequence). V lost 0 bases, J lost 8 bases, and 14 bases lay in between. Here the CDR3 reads CASSESSSHGYEQFF. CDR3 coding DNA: TGCGCCAGCAGTGAGTCGTCCAGCCACGGGTATGAGCAGTTCTTC.

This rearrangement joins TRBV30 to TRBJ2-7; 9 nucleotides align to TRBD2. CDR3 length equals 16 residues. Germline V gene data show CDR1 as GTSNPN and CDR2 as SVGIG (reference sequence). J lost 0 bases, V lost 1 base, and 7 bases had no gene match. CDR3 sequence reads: CAWSDPGTSLSYEQYF. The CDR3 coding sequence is TGTGCCTGGAGTGATCCCGGGACTAGCCTCTCCTACGAGCAGTACTTC.

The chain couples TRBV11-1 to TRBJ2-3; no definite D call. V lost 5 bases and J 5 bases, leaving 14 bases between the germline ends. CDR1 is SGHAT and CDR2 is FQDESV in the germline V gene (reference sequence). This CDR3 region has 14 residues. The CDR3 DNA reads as TGTGCCAGCAGCCCGGAACTCCTAATAGATACGCAGTATTTT. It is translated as CASSPELLIDTQYF.

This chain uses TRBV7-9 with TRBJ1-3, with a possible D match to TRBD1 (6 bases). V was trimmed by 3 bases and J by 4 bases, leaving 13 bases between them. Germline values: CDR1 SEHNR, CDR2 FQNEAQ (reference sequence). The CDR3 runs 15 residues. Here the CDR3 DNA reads TGTGCCAGCAGCTTTCTTACAGGGAGGGGAAACACCATATATTTT. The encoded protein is CASSFLTGRGNTIYF.

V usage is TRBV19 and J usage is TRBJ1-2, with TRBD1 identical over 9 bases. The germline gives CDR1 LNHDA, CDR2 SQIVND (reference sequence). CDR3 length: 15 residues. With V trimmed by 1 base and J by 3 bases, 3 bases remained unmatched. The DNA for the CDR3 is TGTGCCAGTAGTATAGGAACAGGGGGCTACTATGGCTACACCTTC. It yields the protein CASSIGTGGYYGYTF.

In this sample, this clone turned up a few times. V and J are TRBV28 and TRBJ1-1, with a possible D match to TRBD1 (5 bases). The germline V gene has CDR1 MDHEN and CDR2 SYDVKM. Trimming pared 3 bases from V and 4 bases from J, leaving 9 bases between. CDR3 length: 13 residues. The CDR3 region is CASSFQGSTEAFF. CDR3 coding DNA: TGTGCCAGCAGTTTTCAGGGATCCACTGAAGCTTTCTTT.

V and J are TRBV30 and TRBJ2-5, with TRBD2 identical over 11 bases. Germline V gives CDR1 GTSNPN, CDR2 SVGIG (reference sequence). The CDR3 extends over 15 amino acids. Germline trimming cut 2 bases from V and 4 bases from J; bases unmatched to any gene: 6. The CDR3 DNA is TGTGCCTGGAGTCAACTAGCGGGAGCGGGAGAGACCCAGTACTTC. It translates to CAWSQLAGAGETQYF.

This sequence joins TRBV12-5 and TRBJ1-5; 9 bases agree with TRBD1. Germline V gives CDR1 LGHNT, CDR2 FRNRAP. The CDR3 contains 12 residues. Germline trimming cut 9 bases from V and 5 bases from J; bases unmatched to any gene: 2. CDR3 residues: CASRTGDQPQHF. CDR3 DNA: TGTGCTAGCCGGACAGGGGATCAGCCCCAGCATTTT.

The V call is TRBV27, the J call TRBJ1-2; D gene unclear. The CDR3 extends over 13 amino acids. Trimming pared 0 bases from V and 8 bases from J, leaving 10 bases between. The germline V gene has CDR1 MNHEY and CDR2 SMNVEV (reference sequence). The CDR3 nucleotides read TGTGCCAGCAGTTTATCGTTGAGGGAAGGCTACACCTTC. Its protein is CASSLSLREGYTF.

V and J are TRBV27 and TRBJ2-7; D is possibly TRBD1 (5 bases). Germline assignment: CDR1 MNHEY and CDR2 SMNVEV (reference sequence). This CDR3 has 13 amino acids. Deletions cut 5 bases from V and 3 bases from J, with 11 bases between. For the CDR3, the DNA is TGTGCCAGCAGTCATTTAGGGGACTACGAGCAGTACTTC. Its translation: CASSHLGDYEQYF.

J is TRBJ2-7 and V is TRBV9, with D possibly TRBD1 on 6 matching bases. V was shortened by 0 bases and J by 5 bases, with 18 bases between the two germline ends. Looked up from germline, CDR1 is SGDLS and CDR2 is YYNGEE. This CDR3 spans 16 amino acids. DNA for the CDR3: TGTGCCAGCAGCGTAGGCGCACAGGGTGTTCGGAACGAGCAGTACTTC. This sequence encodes CASSVGAQGVRNEQYF.

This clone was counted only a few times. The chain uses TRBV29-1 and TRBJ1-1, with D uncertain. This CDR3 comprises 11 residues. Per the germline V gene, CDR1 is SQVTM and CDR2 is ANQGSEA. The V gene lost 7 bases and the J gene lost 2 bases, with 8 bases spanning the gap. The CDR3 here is CSGTRNTEAFF. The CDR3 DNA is TGCAGCGGGACCAGAAACACTGAAGCTTTCTTT.